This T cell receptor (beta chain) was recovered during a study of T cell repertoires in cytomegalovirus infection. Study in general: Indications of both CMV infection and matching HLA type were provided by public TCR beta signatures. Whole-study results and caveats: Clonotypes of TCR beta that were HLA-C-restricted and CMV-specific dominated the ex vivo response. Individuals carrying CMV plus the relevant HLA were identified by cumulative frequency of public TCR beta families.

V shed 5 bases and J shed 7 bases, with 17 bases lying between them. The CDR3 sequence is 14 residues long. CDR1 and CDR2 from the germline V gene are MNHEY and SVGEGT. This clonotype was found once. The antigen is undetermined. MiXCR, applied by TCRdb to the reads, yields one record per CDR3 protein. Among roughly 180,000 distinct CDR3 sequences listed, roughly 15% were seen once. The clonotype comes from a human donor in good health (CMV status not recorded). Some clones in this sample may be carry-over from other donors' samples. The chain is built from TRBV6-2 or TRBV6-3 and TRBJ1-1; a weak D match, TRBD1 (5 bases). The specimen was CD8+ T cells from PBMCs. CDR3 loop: CASSTRGGRFEAFF. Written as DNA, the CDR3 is TGTGCCAGCAGTACCCGGGGCGGTCGGTTTGAAGCTTTCTTT.